This T cell receptor beta chain appears in the sequencing data of a study of CD8 T cells in ankylosing spondylitis. Study outcomes and limitations: A motif in TCR beta, a set of 8 or 9 highly homologous variants, appeared characteristic of ankylosing spondylitis blood. Some of the motif variants had earlier been found in reactive arthritis patients' fluid and blood. Reports say disease-linked clones showed up significantly more in matched ankylosing spondylitis synovial fluid.

This clonotype occurred a few times. Its specificity is not known. The ends lost 8 bases at V and 7 bases at J; junction bases unmatched: 11. The CDR3 is made up of 13 amino acids. CDR1 is DFQATT and CDR2 is SNEGSKA in the germline V gene (reference sequence). Quantitative 5'-RACE with molecular barcodes produced the TCR beta libraries. From the 5' RACE reads, TCRdb called clonotypes with MiXCR, one entry per CDR3 protein. This table has fewer than 500,000 distinct CDR3 sequences, about a fifth appearing once. The V call is TRBV20-1, the J call TRBJ2-1, with TRBD1 matching over 7 bases. The sample comprised blood, either unsorted or a sorted T cell fraction (not recorded which). The sequence was collected from a male donor with ankylosing spondylitis. The CDR3 region has the DNA TGCAGTACCGATCCACAGGGGTGGAATGAGCAGTTCTTC. It codes for CSTDPQGWNEQFF.